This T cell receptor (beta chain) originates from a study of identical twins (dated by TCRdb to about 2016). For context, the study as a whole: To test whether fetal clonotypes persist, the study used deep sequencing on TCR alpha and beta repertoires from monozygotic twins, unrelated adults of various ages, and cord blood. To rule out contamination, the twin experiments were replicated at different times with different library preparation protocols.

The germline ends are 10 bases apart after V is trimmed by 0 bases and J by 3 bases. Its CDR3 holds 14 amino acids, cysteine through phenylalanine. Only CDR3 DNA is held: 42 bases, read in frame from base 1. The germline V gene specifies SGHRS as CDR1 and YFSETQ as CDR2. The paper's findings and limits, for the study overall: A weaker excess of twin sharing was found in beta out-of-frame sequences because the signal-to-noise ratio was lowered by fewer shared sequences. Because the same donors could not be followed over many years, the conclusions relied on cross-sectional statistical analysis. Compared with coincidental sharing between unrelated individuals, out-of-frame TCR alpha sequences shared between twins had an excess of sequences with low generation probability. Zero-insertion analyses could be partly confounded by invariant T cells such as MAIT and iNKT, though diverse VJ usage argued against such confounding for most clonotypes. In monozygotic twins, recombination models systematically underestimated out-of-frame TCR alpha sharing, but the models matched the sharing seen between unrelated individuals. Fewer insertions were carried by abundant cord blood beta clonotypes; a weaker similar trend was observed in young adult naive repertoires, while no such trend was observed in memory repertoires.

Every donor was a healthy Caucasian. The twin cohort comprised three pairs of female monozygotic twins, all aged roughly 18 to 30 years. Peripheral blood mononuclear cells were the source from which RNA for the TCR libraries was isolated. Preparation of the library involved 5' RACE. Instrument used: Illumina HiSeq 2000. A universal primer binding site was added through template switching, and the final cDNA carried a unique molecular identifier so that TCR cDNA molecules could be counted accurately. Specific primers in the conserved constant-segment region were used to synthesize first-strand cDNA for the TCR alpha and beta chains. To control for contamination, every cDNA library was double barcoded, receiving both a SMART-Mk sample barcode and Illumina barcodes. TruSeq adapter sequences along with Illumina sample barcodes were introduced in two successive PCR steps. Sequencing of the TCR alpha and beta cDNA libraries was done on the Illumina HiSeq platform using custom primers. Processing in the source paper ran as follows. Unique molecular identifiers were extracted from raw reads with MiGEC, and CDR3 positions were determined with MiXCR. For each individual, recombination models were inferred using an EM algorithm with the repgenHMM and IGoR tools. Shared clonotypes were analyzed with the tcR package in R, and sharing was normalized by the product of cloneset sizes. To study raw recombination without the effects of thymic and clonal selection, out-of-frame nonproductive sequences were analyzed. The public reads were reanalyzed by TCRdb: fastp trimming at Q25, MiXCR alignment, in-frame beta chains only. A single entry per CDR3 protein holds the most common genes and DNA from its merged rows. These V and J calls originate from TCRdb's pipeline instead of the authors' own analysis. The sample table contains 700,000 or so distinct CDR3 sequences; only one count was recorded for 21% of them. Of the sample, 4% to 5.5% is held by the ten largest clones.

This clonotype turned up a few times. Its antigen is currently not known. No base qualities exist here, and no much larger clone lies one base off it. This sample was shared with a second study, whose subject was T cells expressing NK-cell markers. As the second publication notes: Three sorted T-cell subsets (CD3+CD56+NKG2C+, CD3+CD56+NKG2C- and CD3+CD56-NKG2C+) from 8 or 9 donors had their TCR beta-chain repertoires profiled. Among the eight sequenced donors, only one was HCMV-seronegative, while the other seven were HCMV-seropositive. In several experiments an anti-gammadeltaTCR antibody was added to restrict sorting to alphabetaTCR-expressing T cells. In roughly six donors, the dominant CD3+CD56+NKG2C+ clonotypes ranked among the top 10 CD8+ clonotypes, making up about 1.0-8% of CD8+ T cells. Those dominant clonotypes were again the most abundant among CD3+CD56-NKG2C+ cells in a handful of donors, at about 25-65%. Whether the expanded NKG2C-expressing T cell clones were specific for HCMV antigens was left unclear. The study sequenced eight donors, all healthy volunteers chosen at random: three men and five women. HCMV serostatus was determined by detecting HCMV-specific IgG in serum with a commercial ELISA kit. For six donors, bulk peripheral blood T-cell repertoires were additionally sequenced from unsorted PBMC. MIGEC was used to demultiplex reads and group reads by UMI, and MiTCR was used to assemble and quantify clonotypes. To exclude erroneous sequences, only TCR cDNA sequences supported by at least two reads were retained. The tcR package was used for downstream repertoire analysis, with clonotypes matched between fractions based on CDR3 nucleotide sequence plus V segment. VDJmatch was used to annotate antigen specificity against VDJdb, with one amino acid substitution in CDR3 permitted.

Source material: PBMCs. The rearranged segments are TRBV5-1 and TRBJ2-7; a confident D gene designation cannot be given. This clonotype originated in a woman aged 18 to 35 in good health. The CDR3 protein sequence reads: CASSLDTHLYEQYF. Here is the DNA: TGCGCCAGCAGCTTGGATACACACCTCTACGAGCAGTACTTC.